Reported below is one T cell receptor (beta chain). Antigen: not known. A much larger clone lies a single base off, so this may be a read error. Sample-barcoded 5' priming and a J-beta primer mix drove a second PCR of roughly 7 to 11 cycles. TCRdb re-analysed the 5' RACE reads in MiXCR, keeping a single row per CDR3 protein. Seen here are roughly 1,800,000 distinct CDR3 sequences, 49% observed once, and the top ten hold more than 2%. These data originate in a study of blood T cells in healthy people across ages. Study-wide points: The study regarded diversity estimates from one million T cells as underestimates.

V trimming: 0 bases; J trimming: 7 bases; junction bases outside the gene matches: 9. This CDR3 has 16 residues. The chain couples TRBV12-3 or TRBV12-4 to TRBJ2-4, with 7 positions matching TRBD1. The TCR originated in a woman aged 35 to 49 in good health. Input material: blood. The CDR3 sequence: CASSLAAGRGLNIQYF. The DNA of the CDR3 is TGTGCCAGCAGTTTAGCGGCGGGCAGGGGGTTGAACATTCAGTACTTC.